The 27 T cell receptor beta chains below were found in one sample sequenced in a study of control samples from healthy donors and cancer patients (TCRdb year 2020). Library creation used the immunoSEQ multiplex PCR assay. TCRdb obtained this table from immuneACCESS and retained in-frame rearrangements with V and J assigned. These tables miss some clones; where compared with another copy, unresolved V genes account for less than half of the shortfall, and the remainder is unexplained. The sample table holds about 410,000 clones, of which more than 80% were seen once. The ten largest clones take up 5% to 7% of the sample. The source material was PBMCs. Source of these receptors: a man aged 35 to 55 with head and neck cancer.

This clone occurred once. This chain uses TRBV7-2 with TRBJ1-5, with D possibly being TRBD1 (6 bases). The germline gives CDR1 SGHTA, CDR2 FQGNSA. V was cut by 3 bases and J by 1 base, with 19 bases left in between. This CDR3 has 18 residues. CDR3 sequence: CASSLYSSFTGSNQPQHF. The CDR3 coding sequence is TGTGCCAGCAGCTTGTACTCTTCTTTTACAGGGAGCAATCAGCCCCAGCATTTT.

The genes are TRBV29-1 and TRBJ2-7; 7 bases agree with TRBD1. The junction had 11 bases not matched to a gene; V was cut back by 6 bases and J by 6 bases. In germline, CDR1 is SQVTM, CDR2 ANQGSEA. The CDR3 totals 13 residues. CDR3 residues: CSVSGTAEIEQYF. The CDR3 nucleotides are TGCAGCGTCTCCGGGACAGCCGAGATCGAGCAGTACTTC.

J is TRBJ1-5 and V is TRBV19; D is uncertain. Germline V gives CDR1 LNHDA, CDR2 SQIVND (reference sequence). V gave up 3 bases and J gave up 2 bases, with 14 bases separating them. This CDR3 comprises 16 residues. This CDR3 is CASSMAGRIGNQPQHF. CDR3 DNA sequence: TGTGCCAGTAGTATGGCGGGCAGGATCGGCAATCAGCCCCAGCATTTT.

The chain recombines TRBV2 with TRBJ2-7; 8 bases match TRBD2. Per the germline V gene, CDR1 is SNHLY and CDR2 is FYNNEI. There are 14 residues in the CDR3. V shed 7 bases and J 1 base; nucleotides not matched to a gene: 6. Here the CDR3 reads CASTQTSVSYEQYF. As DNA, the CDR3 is TGTGCCAGCACTCAGACTAGCGTTTCCTACGAGCAGTACTTC. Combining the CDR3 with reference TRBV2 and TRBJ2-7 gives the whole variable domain EPEVTQTPSHQVTQMGQEVILRCVPISNHLYFYWYRQILGQKVEFLVSFYNNEISEKSEIFDDQFSVERPDGSNFTLKIRSTKLEDSAMYFCASTQTSVSYEQYFGPGTRLTVT.

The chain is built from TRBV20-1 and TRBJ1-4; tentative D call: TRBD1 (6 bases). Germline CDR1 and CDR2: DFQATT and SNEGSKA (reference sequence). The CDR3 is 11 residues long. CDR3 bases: TGCAGGCCAGACAGGACTGAAAAACTGTTTTTT. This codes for CRPDRTEKLFF.

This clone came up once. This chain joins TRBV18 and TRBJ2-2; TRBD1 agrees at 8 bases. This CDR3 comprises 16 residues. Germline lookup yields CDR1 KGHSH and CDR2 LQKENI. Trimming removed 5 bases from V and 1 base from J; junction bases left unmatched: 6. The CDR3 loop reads CASSTGDRRNTGELFF. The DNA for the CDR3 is TGTGCCAGCTCAACGGGGGACAGGCGGAACACCGGGGAGCTGTTTTTT.

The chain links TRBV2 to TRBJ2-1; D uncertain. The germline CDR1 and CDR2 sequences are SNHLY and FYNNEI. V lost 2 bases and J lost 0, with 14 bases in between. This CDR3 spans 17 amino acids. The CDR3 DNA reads TGTGCCAGCAGTGAAAGGACCTTAATGAGCTCCTACAATGAGCAGTTCTTC. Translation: CASSERTLMSSYNEQFF.

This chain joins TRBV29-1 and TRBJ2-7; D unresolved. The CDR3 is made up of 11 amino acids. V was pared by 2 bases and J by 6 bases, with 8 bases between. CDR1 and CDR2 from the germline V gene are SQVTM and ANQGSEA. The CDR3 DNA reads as TGCAGCGTTGAACCTAGATCCGAGCAGTACTTC. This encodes CSVEPRSEQYF.

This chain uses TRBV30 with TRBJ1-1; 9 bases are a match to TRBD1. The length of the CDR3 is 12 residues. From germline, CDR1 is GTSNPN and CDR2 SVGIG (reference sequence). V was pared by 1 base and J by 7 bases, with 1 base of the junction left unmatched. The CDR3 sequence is CAWSEDRGEAFF. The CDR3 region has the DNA TGTGCCTGGAGTGAGGACAGGGGTGAAGCTTTCTTT.

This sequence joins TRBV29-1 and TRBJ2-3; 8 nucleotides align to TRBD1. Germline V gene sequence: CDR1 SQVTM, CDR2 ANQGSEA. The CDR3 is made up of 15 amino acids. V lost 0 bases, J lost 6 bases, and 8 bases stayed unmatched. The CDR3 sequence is CSVEDQGRGPDTQYF. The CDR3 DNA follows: TGCAGCGTTGAAGATCAGGGCAGGGGGCCTGATACGCAGTATTTT.

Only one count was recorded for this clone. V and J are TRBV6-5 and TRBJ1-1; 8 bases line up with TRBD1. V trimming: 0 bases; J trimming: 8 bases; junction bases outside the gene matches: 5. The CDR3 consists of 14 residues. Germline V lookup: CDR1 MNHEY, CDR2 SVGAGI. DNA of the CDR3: TGTGCCAGCAGTTACTCGACAGGGGCCGCCGAAGCTTTCTTT. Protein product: CASSYSTGAAEAFF.

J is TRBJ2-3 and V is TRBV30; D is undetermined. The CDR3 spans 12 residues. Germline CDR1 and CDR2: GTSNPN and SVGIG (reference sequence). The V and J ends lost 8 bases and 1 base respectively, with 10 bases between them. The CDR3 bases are TGTGCCCGATCTCGGGGCACAGATACGCAGTATTTT. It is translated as CARSRGTDTQYF.

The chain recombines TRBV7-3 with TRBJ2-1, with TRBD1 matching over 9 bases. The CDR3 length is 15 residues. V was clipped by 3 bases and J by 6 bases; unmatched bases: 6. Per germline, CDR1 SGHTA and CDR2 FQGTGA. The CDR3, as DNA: TGTGCCAGCAGCTTCACAGGGGGCGTCAGCAATGAGCAGTTCTTC. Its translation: CASSFTGGVSNEQFF.

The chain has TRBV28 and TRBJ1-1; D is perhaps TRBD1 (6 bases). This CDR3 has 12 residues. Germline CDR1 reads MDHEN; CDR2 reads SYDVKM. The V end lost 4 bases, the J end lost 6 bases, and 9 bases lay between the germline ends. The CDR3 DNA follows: TGTGCCAGCAGTTCCGAGGGGGCTGAAGCTTTCTTT. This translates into CASSSEGAEAFF.

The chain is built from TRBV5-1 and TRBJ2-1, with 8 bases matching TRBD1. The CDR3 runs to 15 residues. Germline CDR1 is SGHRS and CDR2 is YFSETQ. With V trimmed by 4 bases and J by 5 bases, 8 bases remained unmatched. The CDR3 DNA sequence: TGCGCCAGCAGCCCTACAGGGGGTTCTCACAATGAGCAGTTCTTC. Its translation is CASSPTGGSHNEQFF.

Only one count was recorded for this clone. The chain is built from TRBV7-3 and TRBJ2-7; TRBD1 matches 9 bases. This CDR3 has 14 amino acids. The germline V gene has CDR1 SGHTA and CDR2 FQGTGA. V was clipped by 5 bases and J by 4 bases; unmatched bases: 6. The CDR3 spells CASSPATGGYEQYF. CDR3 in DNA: TGTGCCAGCAGCCCCGCGACAGGGGGTTACGAGCAGTACTTC.

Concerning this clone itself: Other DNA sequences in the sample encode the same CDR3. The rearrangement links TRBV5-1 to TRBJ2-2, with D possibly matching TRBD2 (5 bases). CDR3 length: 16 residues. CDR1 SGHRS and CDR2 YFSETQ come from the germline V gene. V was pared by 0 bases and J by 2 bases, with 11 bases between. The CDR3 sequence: CASSLGPRENTGELFF. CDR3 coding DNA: TGCGCCAGCAGCTTGGGACCCCGGGAAAACACCGGGGAGCTGTTTTTT.

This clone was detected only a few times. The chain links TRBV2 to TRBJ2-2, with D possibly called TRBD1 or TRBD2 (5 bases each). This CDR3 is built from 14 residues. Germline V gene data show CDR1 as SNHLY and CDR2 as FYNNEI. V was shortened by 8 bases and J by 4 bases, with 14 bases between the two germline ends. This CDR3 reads CASGGVMSTGELFF. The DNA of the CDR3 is TGTGCCAGCGGGGGAGTGATGTCCACCGGGGAGCTGTTTTTT. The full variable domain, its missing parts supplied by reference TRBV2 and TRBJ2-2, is EPEVTQTPSHQVTQMGQEVILRCVPISNHLYFYWYRQILGQKVEFLVSFYNNEISEKSEIFDDQFSVERPDGSNFTLKIRSTKLEDSAMYFCASGGVMSTGELFFGEGSRLTVL.

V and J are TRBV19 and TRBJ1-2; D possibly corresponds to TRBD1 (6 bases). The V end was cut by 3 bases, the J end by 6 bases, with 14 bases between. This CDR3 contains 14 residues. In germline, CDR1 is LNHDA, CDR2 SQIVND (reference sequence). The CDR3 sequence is CASSIQGIGDGYTF. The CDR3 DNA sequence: TGTGCCAGTAGTATCCAGGGGATTGGAGATGGCTACACCTTC.

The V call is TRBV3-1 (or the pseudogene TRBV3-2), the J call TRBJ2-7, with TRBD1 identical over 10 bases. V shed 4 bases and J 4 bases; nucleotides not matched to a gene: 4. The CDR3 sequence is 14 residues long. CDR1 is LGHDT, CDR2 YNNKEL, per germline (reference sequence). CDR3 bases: TGTGCCAGCAGCCGACAGGGGGCTGGTTACGAGCAGTACTTC. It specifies CASSRQGAGYEQYF.

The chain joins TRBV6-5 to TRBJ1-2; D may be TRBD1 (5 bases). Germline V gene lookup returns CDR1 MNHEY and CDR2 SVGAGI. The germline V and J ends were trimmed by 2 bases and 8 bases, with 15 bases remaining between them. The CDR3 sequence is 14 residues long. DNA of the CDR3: TGTGCCAGCAGTTACGGGGACGGAACAAACGGCTACACCTTC. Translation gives CASSYGDGTNGYTF.

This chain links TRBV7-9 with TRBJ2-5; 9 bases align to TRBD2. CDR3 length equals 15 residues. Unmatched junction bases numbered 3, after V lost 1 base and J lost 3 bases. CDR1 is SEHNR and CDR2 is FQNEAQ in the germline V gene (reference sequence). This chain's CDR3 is CASSLEASGKETQYF. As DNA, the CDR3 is TGTGCCAGCAGCTTAGAGGCTAGCGGGAAAGAGACCCAGTACTTC.

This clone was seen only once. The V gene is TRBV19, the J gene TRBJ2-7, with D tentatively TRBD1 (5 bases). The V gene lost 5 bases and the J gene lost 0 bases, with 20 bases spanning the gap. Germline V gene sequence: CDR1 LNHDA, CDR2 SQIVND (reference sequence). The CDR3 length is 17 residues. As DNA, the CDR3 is TGTGCCAGTAGTTCTAGGGCCCAGCCAGGGCACTCCTACGAGCAGTACTTC. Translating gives CASSSRAQPGHSYEQYF. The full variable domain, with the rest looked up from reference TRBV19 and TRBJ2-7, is DGGITQSPKYLFRKEGQNVTLSCEQNLNHDAMYWYRQDPGQGLRLIYYSQIVNDFQKGDIAEGYSVSREKKESFPLTVTSAQKNPTAFYLCASSSRAQPGHSYEQYFGPGTRLTVT.

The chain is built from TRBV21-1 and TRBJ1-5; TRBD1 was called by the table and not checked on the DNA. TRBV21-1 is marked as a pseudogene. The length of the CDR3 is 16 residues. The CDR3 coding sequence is TGTGCCAGCAGCCCCCTCAGGACAGATAGCAATCAGCCCCAGCATTTT. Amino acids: CASSPLRTDSNQPQHF.

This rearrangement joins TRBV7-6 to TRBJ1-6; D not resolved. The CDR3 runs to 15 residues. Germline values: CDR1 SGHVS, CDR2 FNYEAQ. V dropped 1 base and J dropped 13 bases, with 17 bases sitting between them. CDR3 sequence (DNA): TGTGCCAGCAGCTTAGGTGCTTCGGTAGTTGACCCCCTCCACTTT. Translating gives CASSLGASVVDPLHF.

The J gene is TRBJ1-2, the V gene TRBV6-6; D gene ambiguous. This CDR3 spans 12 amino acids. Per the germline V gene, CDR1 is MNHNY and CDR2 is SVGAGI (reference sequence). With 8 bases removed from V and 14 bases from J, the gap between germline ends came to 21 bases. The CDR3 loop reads CASGPDGSVKTF. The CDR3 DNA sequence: TGTGCCAGCGGGCCCGATGGATCCGTAAAGACCTTC.

CDR3 nucleotides: TGCGCCAGCAGCTCACAGGGGGATAATGAAAAACTGTTTTTT. Its protein product is CASSSQGDNEKLFF. The chain has TRBV5-1 and TRBJ1-4; 8 nucleotides align to TRBD1. CDR1 is SGHRS, CDR2 YFSETQ, per germline. The length of the CDR3 is 14 residues. V gave up 3 bases and J gave up 4 bases; unmatched junction bases: 2.